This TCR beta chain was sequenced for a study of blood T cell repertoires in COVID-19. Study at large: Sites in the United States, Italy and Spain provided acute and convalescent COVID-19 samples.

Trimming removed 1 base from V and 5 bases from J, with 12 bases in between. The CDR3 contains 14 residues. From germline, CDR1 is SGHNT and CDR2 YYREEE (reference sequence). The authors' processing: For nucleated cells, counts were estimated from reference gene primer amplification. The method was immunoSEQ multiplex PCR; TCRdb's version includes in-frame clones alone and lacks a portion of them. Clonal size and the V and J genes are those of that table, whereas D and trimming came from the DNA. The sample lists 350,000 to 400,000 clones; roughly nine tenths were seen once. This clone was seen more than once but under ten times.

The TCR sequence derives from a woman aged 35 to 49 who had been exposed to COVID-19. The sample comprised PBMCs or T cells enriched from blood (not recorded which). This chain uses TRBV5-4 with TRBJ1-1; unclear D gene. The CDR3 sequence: CASSLWLRGTEAFF. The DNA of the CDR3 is TGTGCCAGCAGCTTGTGGCTCAGAGGGACTGAAGCTTTCTTT.